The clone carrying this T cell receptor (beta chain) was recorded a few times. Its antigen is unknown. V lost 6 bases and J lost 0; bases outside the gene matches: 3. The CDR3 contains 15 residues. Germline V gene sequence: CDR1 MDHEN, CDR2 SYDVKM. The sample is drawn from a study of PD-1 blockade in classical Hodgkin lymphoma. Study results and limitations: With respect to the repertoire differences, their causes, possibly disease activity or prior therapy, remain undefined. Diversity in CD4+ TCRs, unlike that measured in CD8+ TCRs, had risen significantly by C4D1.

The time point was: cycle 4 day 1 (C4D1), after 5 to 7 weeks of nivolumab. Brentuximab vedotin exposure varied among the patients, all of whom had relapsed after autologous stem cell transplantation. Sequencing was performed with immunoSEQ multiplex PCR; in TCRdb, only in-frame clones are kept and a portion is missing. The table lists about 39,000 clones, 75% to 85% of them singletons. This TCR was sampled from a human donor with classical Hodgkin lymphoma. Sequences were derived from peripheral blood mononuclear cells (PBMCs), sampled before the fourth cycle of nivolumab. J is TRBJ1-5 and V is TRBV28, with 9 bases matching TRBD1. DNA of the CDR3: TGTGCCAGCAGCCCGGACAGGGGTAGCAATCAGCCCCAGCATTTT. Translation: CASSPDRGSNQPQHF.